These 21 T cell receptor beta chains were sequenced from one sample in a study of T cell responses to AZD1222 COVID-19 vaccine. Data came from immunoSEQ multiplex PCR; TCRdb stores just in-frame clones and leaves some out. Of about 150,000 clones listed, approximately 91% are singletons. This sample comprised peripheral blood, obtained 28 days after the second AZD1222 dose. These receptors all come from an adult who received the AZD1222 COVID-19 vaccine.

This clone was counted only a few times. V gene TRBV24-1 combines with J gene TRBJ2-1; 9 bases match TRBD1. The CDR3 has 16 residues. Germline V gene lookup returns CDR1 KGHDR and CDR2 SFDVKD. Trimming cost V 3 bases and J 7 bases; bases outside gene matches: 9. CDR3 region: CATSDHSGTGLNEQFF. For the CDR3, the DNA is TGTGCCACCAGTGATCATTCCGGGACAGGGCTGAATGAGCAGTTCTTC.

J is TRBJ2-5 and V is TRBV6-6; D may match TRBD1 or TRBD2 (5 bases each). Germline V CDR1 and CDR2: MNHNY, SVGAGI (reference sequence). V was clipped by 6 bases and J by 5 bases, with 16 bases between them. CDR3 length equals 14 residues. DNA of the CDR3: TGTGCCAGCAGGATCGGGACCCACGGGGAGACCCAGTACTTC. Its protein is CASRIGTHGETQYF.

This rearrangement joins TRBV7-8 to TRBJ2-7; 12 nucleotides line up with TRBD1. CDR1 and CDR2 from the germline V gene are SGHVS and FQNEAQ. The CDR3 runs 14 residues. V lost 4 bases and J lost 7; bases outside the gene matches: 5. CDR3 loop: CASSSRDRGREQYF. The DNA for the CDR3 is TGTGCCAGCAGCTCCCGGGACAGGGGGCGAGAGCAGTACTTC.

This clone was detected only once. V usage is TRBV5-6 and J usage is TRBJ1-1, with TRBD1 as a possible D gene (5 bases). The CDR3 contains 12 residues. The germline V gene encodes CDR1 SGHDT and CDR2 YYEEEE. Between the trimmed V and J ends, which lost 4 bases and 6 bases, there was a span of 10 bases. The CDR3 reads CASSQGGSEAFF. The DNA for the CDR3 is TGTGCCAGCAGCCAGGGTGGGTCTGAAGCTTTCTTT.

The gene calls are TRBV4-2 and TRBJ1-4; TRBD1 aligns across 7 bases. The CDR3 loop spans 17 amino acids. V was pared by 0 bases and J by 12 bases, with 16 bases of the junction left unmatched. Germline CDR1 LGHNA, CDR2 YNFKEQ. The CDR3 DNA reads TGTGCCAGCAGCCAAGACGCACAAGGGGGCCGACGTTTGCAACTGTTTTTT. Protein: CASSQDAQGGRRLQLFF.

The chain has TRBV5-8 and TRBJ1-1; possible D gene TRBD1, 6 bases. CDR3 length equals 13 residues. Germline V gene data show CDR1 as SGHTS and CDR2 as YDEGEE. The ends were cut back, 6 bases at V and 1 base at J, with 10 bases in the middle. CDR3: CASNTGPNTEAFF. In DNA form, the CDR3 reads TGTGCCAGCAACACAGGGCCGAACACTGAAGCTTTCTTT.

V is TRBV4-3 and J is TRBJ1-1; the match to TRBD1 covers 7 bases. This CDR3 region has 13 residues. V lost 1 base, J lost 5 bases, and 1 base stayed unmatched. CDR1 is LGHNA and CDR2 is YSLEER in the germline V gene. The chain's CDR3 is CASSQGRGTEAFF. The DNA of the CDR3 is TGCGCCAGCAGCCAAGGCAGGGGGACTGAAGCTTTCTTT.

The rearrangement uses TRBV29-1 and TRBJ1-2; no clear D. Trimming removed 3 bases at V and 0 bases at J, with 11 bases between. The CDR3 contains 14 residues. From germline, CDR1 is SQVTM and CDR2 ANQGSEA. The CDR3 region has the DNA TGCAGCGTTGATTCGGGCAGGCCTAACTATGGCTACACCTTC. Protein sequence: CSVDSGRPNYGYTF.

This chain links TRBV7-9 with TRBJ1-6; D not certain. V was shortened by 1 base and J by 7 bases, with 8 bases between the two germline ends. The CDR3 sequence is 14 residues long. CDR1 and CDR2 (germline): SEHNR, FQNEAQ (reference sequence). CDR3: CASSLETPNSPLHF. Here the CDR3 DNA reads TGTGCCAGCAGCTTAGAGACCCCAAATTCACCCCTCCACTTT.

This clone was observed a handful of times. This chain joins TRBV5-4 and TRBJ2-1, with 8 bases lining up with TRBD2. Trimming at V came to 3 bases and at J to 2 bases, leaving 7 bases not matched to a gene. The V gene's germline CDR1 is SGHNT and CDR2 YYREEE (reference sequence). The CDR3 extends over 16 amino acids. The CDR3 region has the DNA TGTGCCAGCAGCTCGACCGGGACTAGAGCCTACAATGAGCAGTTCTTC. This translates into CASSSTGTRAYNEQFF.

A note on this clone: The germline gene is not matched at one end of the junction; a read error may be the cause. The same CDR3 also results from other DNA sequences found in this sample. CDR3 coding DNA: TGTGCCACCAGCCGAGACAGGGGGCCTTCAGGAAACACCATATATTTT. This gives the protein CATSRDRGPSGNTIYF. J is TRBJ1-3 and V is TRBV15, with TRBD1 matching over 10 bases. Germline lookup yields CDR1 LNHNV and CDR2 YYDKDF (reference sequence). The CDR3 sequence is 16 residues long.

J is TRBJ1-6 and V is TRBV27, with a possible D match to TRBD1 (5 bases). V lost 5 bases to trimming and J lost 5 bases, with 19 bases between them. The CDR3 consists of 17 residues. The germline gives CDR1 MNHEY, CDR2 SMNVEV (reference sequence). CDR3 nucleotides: TGTGCCAGCAGTAACCGAATTGGGGGAGTTAATAATTCACCCCTCCACTTT. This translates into CASSNRIGGVNNSPLHF.

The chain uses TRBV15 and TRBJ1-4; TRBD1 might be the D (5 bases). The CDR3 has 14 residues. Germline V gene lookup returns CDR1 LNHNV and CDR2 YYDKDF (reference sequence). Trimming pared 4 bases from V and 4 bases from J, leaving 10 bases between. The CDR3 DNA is TGTGCCACCAGCACCTGGGGGGTTAATGAAAAACTGTTTTTT. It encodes CATSTWGVNEKLFF.

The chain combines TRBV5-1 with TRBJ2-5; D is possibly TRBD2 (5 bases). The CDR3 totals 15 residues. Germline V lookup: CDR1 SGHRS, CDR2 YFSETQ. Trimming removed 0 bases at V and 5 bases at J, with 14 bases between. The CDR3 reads CASSLGHQTGETQYF. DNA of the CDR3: TGCGCCAGCAGCTTGGGACATCAGACGGGGGAGACCCAGTACTTC. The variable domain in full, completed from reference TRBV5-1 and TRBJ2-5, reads KAGVTQTPRYLIKTRGQQVTLSCSPISGHRSVSWYQQTPGQGLQFLFEYFSETQRNKGNFPGRFSGRQFSNSRSEMNVSTLELGDSALYLCASSLGHQTGETQYFGPGTRLLVL.

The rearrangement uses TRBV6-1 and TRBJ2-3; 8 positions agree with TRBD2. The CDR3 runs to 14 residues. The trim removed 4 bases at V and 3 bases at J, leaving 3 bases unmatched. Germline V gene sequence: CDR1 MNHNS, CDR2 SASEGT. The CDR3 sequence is CASSGAGATDTQYF. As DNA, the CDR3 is TGTGCCAGCAGTGGAGCGGGGGCAACAGATACGCAGTATTTT.

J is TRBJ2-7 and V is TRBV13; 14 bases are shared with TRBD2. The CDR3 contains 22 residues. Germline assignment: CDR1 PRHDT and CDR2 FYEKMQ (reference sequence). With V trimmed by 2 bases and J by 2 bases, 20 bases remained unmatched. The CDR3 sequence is CASSLLGEDPGTSGRWAYEQYF. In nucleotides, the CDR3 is TGTGCCAGCAGCTTACTAGGAGAGGACCCCGGGACTAGCGGGAGATGGGCCTACGAGCAGTACTTC.

The CDR3 region has the DNA TGTGCCAGCAGCCAATACAGGGTGGACAAAAACATTCAGTACTTC. Residues: CASSQYRVDKNIQYF. The chain uses TRBV3-1 (or the pseudogene TRBV3-2) and TRBJ2-4; possibly TRBD1 for D (6 bases). The germline gives CDR1 LGHDT, CDR2 YNNKEL (reference sequence). V lost 2 bases and J 3 bases, leaving 11 bases between the germline ends. The CDR3 is 15 residues long.

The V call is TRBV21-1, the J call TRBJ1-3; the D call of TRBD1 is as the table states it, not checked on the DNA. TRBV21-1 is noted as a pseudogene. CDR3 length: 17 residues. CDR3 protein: CASSNLAGTGCGNTIYF. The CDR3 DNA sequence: TGTGCCAGCAGCAATCTCGCGGGGACAGGGTGTGGAAACACCATATATTTT.

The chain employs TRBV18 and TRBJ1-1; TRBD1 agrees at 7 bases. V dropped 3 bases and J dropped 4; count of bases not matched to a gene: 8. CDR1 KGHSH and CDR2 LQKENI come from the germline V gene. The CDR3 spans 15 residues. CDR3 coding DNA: TGTGCCAGCTCACCCCCCATTGCAGGGGGCACTGAAGCTTTCTTT. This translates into CASSPPIAGGTEAFF.

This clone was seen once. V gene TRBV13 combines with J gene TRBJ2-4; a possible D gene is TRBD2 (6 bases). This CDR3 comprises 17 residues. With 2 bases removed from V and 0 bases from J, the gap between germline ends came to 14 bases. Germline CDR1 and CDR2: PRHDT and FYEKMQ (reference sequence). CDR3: CASSLSAEGLAKNIQYF. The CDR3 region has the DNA TGTGCCAGCAGCTTAAGCGCGGAGGGGCTAGCCAAAAACATTCAGTACTTC.

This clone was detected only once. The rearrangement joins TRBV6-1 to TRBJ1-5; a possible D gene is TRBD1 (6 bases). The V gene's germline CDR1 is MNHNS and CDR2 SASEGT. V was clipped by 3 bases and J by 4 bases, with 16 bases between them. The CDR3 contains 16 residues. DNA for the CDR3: TGTGCCAGCAGTGATTATCGGGGGGCGGGAAATCAGCCCCAGCATTTT. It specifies CASSDYRGAGNQPQHF.